These T cell receptor beta chains were read from a single sample in a study of T cell repertoires in cytomegalovirus infection. TCRdb fed the reads into MiXCR, producing one record per CDR3 protein. This sample has approximately 550,000 distinct CDR3 sequences; more than 15% occur once, and the top ten carry 20% to 30%. Sequencing input: CD8+ T cells from PBMCs. All receptors derive from a human donor in good health (CMV status not recorded). Some clones in this sample may be carry-over from other donors' samples. CDR3s include the opening cysteine and the closing phenylalanine or tryptophan. A D gene is named only where the DNA matches it firmly. Clone size is shown for a subset of rows, as once, few, many or a class of expanded clone.

d_call	v_call	clone_size	j_call	cdr3_nt	cdr3_aa
TRBD1	TRBV28	many	TRBJ2-5	TGTGCCAGCAGTTTTCCCTCACGGACAGGGGTCAAGGTTAAAGAGACCCAGTACTTC	CASSFPSRTGVKVKETQYF
TRBD1	TRBV7-2	many	TRBJ1-5	TGTGCCAGCAGTTTGAGGGGGCGATATAGCAATCAGCCCCAGCATTTT	CASSLRGRYSNQPQHF
TRBD2	TRBV5-4	many	TRBJ2-5	TGTGCCAGCAGCTTTACTAGCGACCAAGAGACCCAGTACTTC	CASSFTSDQETQYF
.	TRBV24-1	few	TRBJ1-2	TGTGCCGTCAGGGGTAACTATGGCTACACCTTC	CAVRGNYGYTF
.	TRBV27	.	TRBJ2-1	TGTGCCAGCAGTTTAGGGCGAGGACGGAACTACAATGAGCAGTTCTTC	CASSLGRGRNYNEQFF
.	TRBV7-2	many	TRBJ1-1	TGTGCCAGCAGCTCCAGGGGTGTCACTGAAGCTTTCTTT	CASSSRGVTEAFF
.	TRBV19	few	TRBJ2-2	TGTGCCAGTAGTATAGTCCGTAGGGACGGCAAGGGACGTGAGCTGTTTTTT	CASSIVRRDGKGRELFF
.	TRBV12-3/TRBV12-4	many	TRBJ1-3	TGTGCCAGCAGCCCCCGGGAGCTCTCTGGAAACACCATATATTTT	CASSPRELSGNTIYF
.	TRBV6-5	many	TRBJ1-1	TGTGCCAGCATAGGGCAGCAGGGTGAAGCTTTCTTT	CASIGQQGEAFF
.	TRBV15	few	TRBJ1-2	TGTGCCACCAGCCAGACCCGGGGGGTGAACTATGGCTACACCTTC	CATSQTRGVNYGYTF
TRBD1	TRBV5-1	few	TRBJ2-1	TGCGCCAGCAGCCCCGACAGGGGCGCGGGGAATGAGCAGTTCTTC	CASSPDRGAGNEQFF
.	TRBV7-6	.	TRBJ1-5	TGTGCCAGCAGCCAGACTACAGGTCAGCCCCAGCATTTT	CASSQTTGQPQHF
TRBD1	TRBV4-2	.	TRBJ1-5	TGTGCCAGCAGCCAAGATAGGGGGGCAGGGGGCGCGGACAATCAGCCCCAGCATTTT	CASSQDRGAGGADNQPQHF
.	TRBV20-1	.	TRBJ1-4	TGCAGTGCTGCGGCCGTTCCGAGATCAACTAATGAAAAACTGTTTTTT	CSAAAVPRSTNEKLFF
.	TRBV2	.	TRBJ2-3	TGTGCCTTCCGGGACTCCGACTATACGCAGTATTTT	CAFRDSDYTQYF
.	TRBV3-1	.	TRBJ2-3	TGTGCCAGCAGCCAACCGGACAGAGAATATGCGGGCGATACGCAGTATTTT	CASSQPDREYAGDTQYF
TRBD1	TRBV7-9	many	TRBJ2-7	TGTGCCAGCAGAGAGGACAGGGGCTACGAGCAGTACTTC	CASREDRGYEQYF
TRBD2	TRBV19	few	TRBJ2-1	TGTGCCAGTAGTATATGGGGACTAGCGTCTGAGCAGTTCTTC	CASSIWGLASEQFF
TRBD2	TRBV13	few	TRBJ2-1	TGTGCCAGCAGCACCCCCGGGACTAGCGGAGTCAATGAGCAGTTCTTC	CASSTPGTSGVNEQFF
TRBD1	TRBV6-5	many	TRBJ1-4	TGTGCCAGCACCTCCCACAGGGGCGGACGGGCTAATGAAAAACTGTTTTTT	CASTSHRGGRANEKLFF
TRBD1	TRBV19	many	TRBJ1-1	TGTGCCACTGACTCCGGGGACAGGCAAGTGAACACTGAAGCTTTCTTT	CATDSGDRQVNTEAFF
.	TRBV7-3	many	TRBJ2-1	TGTGCCAGCAGCTTAACGTCCAGGGAGTACGGCAATGAGCAGTTCTTC	CASSLTSREYGNEQFF
.	TRBV10-3	few	TRBJ2-3	TGTGCCATCAGCATGGACCCGGATTATTTT	CAISMDPDYF
.	TRBV4-2	few	TRBJ1-2	TGTGCCAGCAGCCAAGGCGGGATTCGAGGCTACACCTTC	CASSQGGIRGYTF
.	TRBV4-1	.	TRBJ1-1	TGCGCCAGCAGCCCGATGGAGGGGTCCACTGAAGCTTTCTTT	CASSPMEGSTEAFF
.	TRBV7-9	many	TRBJ2-1	TGTGCCAGCAGCCCCGGAATGGGGAGCGTCTACAATGAGCAGTTCTTC	CASSPGMGSVYNEQFF
TRBD1	TRBV11-3	many	TRBJ2-5	TGTGCCAGCAGCTTTCGTGAAGCCGGGACAGGGAGGAAGGAGACCCAGTACTTC	CASSFREAGTGRKETQYF
.	TRBV5-4	.	TRBJ2-1	TGTGCCAGCAGCTGGGTTGCGGGGACAAACAATGAGCAGTTCTTC	CASSWVAGTNNEQFF
TRBD2	TRBV6-6	few	TRBJ2-1	TGTGCCAGCAGACGACTAGCGGGAGGGGACAATGAGCAGTTCTTC	CASRRLAGGDNEQFF
.	TRBV7-9	many	TRBJ2-7	TGTGCCAGCAGCCTAGGTTCACAGTACGAGCAGTACTTC	CASSLGSQYEQYF
.	TRBV5-5	.	TRBJ1-2	TGTGCCAGCAGCCCCGGGACGGACTACCTCTATGGCTACACCTTC	CASSPGTDYLYGYTF
TRBD2	TRBV5-5	many	TRBJ2-1	TGTGCCAGCAGCTTCGGGGAGGGGATTGAGCAGTTCTTC	CASSFGEGIEQFF
TRBD1	TRBV2	.	TRBJ1-5	TGTGCCAGCCGACTGGACAGGGGGCCTCAGCCCCAGCATTTT	CASRLDRGPQPQHF
.	TRBV7-4	few	TRBJ1-1	TGTGCCAGCAGCTTAGTCGGGGCGGGGCTGGGAGGTGGCACTGAAGCTTTCTTT	CASSLVGAGLGGGTEAFF
TRBD2	TRBV20-1	.	TRBJ2-7	TGCAGTGCGGTGAGCGCTAGCGGGGCACCCTACGAGCAGTACTTC	CSAVSASGAPYEQYF
.	TRBV7-3	many	TRBJ2-2	TGTGCCAGCAGCTTACGGCATCCGAACACCGGGGAGCTGTTTTTT	CASSLRHPNTGELFF
TRBD2	TRBV9	many	TRBJ2-1	TGTGCCAGCAGCGTAGCGGCTAGCGGGTCCTACAATGAGCAGTTCTTC	CASSVAASGSYNEQFF
.	TRBV12-3/TRBV12-4	.	TRBJ2-2	TGTGCCAGCAGTTACTTCAACAGTCCCGGGGAGCTGTTTTTT	CASSYFNSPGELFF
.	TRBV5-4	few	TRBJ2-7	TGTGCCAGCAGCTTGGAGGGACTCCGTCGCGAGCAGTACTTC	CASSLEGLRREQYF
.	TRBV12-5	.	TRBJ2-3	TGTGCTAGTGGTTCCCTCAATACGCAGTATTTT	CASGSLNTQYF
.	TRBV6-1	.	TRBJ2-7	TGTGCCAGCAGTGCGGGACAACCCTACGAGCAGTACTTC	CASSAGQPYEQYF
TRBD1	TRBV20-1	.	TRBJ2-7	TGCAGTACCATAGGGGGGGTGGACAGGGGTAACGAGCAGTACTTC	CSTIGGVDRGNEQYF
.	TRBV10-1	few	TRBJ1-6	TGCGCCAGCAGCGATGGACGGGACTATAATTCACCCCTCCACTTT	CASSDGRDYNSPLHF
.	TRBV7-9	many	TRBJ1-2	TGTGCCAGCAGCTTCCCCCCTAAGGCTAACTATGGCTACACCTTC	CASSFPPKANYGYTF
.	TRBV4-1	many	TRBJ2-7	TGCGCCAGCAGCCAAAACGGGTACGAGCAGTACTTC	CASSQNGYEQYF
TRBD1	TRBV12-3/TRBV12-4	many	TRBJ1-1	TGTGCCAGCAGTTTGAGACAGGGGTTTGAAGCTTTCTTT	CASSLRQGFEAFF
.	TRBV10-3	many	TRBJ1-5	TGTGCCATCAGTGAGGGCACCGCCGGTAATCAGCCCCAGCATTTT	CAISEGTAGNQPQHF
.	TRBV20-1	.	TRBJ1-2	TGCAGTGCTAGAGCGGTCGAGACAGGCCTATCGTGGGGTGGCTACACCTTC	CSARAVETGLSWGGYTF
.	TRBV6-2/TRBV6-3	.	TRBJ2-3	TGTGCCAGCAGTTACCCTGGGCCCGAAGATACGCAGTATTTT	CASSYPGPEDTQYF
.	TRBV24-1	.	TRBJ1-5	TGTGCCACCAGTGAGGAGGGGAAGGGCAATCAGCCCCAGCATTTT	CATSEEGKGNQPQHF
.	TRBV4-2	few	TRBJ1-1	TGTGCCAGCAGCCTCCCCTGGGGCAGGACTGAAGCTTTCTTT	CASSLPWGRTEAFF
TRBD1	TRBV7-9	many	TRBJ1-5	TGTGCCAGCAGCTTAGGGGGACAGGGCGATCAGCCCCAGCATTTT	CASSLGGQGDQPQHF
.	TRBV3-1	few	TRBJ1-1	TGTGCCAGCAGCCAAAGGGTCGGGTACACTGAAGCTTTCTTT	CASSQRVGYTEAFF
.	TRBV20-1	few	TRBJ1-2	TGCAGTGCGAATGAACGGCGGAACTATGGCTACACCTTC	CSANERRNYGYTF
.	TRBV27	.	TRBJ2-3	TGTGCCAGCAGTTTACGTGTGGGGGATACGCAGTATTTT	CASSLRVGDTQYF